This T cell receptor beta chain was observed in a study of blood T cell repertoires in COVID-19. Clones were sequenced by immunoSEQ multiplex PCR, and TCRdb holds only the in-frame ones, with some missing. The table has 340,000 or so clones, around 86% seen once. There are 15 residues in the CDR3. The ends lost 5 bases at V and 12 bases at J; junction bases unmatched: 9. In germline, CDR1 is SGHAT, CDR2 FQNNGV. The V call is TRBV11-2, the J call TRBJ2-1; 14 positions agree with TRBD2. What was sequenced was peripheral blood. The source is a man in his fifties with active or convalescent COVID-19. The CDR3 is CASSAQTSGGESQFF. The CDR3 bases are TGTGCCAGCAGCGCCCAGACTAGCGGGGGGGAGTCGCAGTTCTTC.